Sequencing of this T cell receptor (beta chain) was carried out in a study of T cells in Graves' hyperthyroidism and ophthalmopathy (dated 2019 in TCRdb). In the study overall: Peripheral blood was collected at initial diagnosis, before any treatment. Thyroid tissue and blood T-cell repertoires from about six Graves' hyperthyroidism patients were also compared in the study. An independent validation cohort of around 19 hyperthyroidism patients and 17 patients who later progressed to ophthalmopathy tested prospective prediction of ophthalmopathy. The paper describes TCR Vbeta CDR3 sequencing of about 140 peripheral blood samples, made up of 43 ophthalmopathy patients, roughly 72 hyperthyroidism patients and 17 progressor patients. For training and testing, the 100 or so patients in the discovery cohort were randomly divided in a 7:3 ratio. After blood sampling, hyperthyroidism patients were treated with methimazole at a starting dose of 30 mg daily, and ophthalmopathy patients were treated with high-dose intravenous methylprednisolone. TCR V-J signatures able to tell the groups apart were searched for in a discovery cohort of approximately 95 patients, of whom 43 had Graves' ophthalmopathy and 55 to 60 had stable Graves' hyperthyroidism.

Points the paper makes about the study in general: Most expanded thyroid clonotypes (frequency above 0.001) were also detected in blood, suggesting blood repertoires may reflect thyroid immune responses. Ophthalmopathy was separated from stable hyperthyroidism by a 13 V-J signature model, with about 86% sensitivity and roughly 81% specificity obtained in cross-validation and 80%/75% obtained in testing. In validation, the model predicted progression to ophthalmopathy a median of about 5.9 months before onset, with approximately 71% sensitivity and about 75% specificity. No statistical method was used to fix the sample size in advance, and group allocation was not hidden from the investigators.

As regards this clonotype: The antigen it recognizes is unknown. Per-base qualities were not stored, and no clone one base away is much larger.

Counted from cysteine to phenylalanine, this CDR3 has 17 amino acids. Just the 51-base CDR3 DNA is kept, in frame starting at base 1. Sequences LNHDA (CDR1) and SQIVND (CDR2) are obtained from the germline V gene (reference sequence). Between the V and J ends, shortened by 4 bases and 0 bases respectively, the junction contains 15 bases. Moderately to severely active disease, a Clinical Activity Score of at least 3, a NOSPECS grade of at least 4, and a duration under 3 months were present in ophthalmopathy patients. Any patient with an uncontrolled infection, another autoimmune disease, pregnancy or lactation was excluded. Diagnoses were based on clinical symptoms, serum thyroxine and TRAb, thyroid ultrasound and orbital computed tomography. PBMCs were separated from 8 to 10 ml of fresh peripheral blood using Ficoll-Paque density gradient centrifugation. Total RNA was extracted with Trizol reagent, and quality was checked on an Agilent 2100 Bioanalyzer.

TCR beta CDR3 regions were amplified from RNA transcripts. The first round of RT-PCR for the TCR CDR3 was performed with the HTBI primer set and the Qiagen OneStep RT-PCR kit. Libraries were constructed in a second round of multiplex PCR, after which size selection and purification were carried out. Libraries were sequenced paired-end with 100 bp reads on an Illumina HiSeq2000. The study's own analysis went as follows. SOAPnuke was used to process the raw data, with reads discarded if the reads contained adapters or uncalled bases, had a mean Phred below 15, or lacked an exact constant-primer or identifier match. High-quality paired reads were merged with COPE v1.2.5, and unique nucleotide sequences were defined as clonotypes. MiTCR v1.1 was used to align the clonotypes against IMGT TRBV, TRBD and TRBJ reference segments. The analysis was restricted to V-J combinations with a frequency above 0.0001, which together covered over 99% of the repertoires. The TCS score was defined as the ratio of F50 (clonal expansion) to E x V (chaos), calculated using BLOSUM62-based TCRdist between CDR3 peptides within each V-J. Welch's t-statistics and random forest reduced some 510 V-J features to roughly 13, which were used in a naive Bayes classifier (R e1071). TCRdb's own reprocessing of the public reads used fastp at Q25 and MiXCR and kept productive beta chains. Identical CDR3 protein sequences are pooled into one entry, listed with their most common genes and DNA. These V and J calls derive from TCRdb rather than the authors' analysis. The sample table lists more than 450,000 distinct CDR3 sequences, approximately 20% of them with a count of one. Over 45% of the sample goes to the ten largest clones.

The source material was blood. This TCR came from a man in his forties with Graves' ophthalmopathy. The V and J segments used are TRBV19 and TRBJ1-4; TRBD1 is a possible D gene, resting on 5 matching bases. For the CDR3, the sequence is CASSTSVGGTTNEKLFF. The DNA sequence is as follows: TGTGCCAGTAGTACTAGTGTCGGGGGGACAACTAATGAAAAACTGTTTTTT.